These 5 T cell receptor beta chains were sequenced from one sample in a study of blood T cell repertoires in COVID-19. Libraries were prepared by immunoSEQ multiplex PCR; TCRdb keeps only in-frame clonotypes and omits some of them. The sample has 300,000 to 450,000 clones, over 65% seen once. The sequencing input was peripheral blood. The receptor source for this set is a human donor with acute or convalescent COVID-19. The donor label of this sample is uncertain.

The V gene is TRBV6-5, the J gene TRBJ1-4; no firm D call. V lost 6 bases and J 0 bases, leaving 8 bases between the germline ends. There are 14 residues in the CDR3. From germline, CDR1 is MNHEY and CDR2 SVGAGI. CDR3 sequence reads: CASRRLATNEKLFF. The CDR3 coding sequence is TGTGCCAGCAGGCGCCTTGCAACTAATGAAAAACTGTTTTTT.

This CDR3 reads CASSARSGTANNYGYTF. The CDR3, as DNA: TGTGCCAGCAGCGCGCGATCCGGGACAGCAAATAACTATGGCTACACCTTC. The chain employs TRBV7-9 and TRBJ1-2; 7 nucleotides match TRBD1. CDR1 is SEHNR, CDR2 FQNEAQ, per germline (reference sequence). The CDR3 totals 17 residues. Losses at the gene ends were 5 bases for V and 1 base for J; bases not matched to a gene: 13.

The rearrangement uses TRBV28 and TRBJ1-6; tentative D call: TRBD1 (5 bases). CDR1 MDHEN and CDR2 SYDVKM come from the germline V gene. V was pared by 3 bases and J by 8 bases, with 14 bases between. This CDR3 spans 15 amino acids. CDR3 amino acids: CASSLGGERYSPLHF. DNA for the CDR3: TGTGCCAGCAGTTTGGGGGGGGAGAGGTATTCACCCCTCCACTTT.

V is TRBV18 and J is TRBJ2-7; the match to TRBD1 covers 9 bases. The CDR3 runs to 13 residues. The trim removed 5 bases at V and 3 bases at J, leaving 2 bases unmatched. Germline loops: CDR1 KGHSH, CDR2 LQKENI. CDR3 in DNA: TGTGCCAGCTCAACGGGACAGGGCTACGAGCAGTACTTC. Its translation is CASSTGQGYEQYF.

The chain couples TRBV5-1 to TRBJ2-7; 14 bases align to TRBD2. The CDR3 covers 19 residues. J was trimmed by 5 bases and V by 4 bases; bases with no gene match: 17. Germline assignment: CDR1 SGHRS and CDR2 YFSETQ. This CDR3 reads CASSLIGRGTSGSRNEQYF. CDR3 nucleotide sequence: TGCGCCAGCAGCCTCATCGGCAGGGGGACTAGCGGGAGTAGAAACGAGCAGTACTTC.